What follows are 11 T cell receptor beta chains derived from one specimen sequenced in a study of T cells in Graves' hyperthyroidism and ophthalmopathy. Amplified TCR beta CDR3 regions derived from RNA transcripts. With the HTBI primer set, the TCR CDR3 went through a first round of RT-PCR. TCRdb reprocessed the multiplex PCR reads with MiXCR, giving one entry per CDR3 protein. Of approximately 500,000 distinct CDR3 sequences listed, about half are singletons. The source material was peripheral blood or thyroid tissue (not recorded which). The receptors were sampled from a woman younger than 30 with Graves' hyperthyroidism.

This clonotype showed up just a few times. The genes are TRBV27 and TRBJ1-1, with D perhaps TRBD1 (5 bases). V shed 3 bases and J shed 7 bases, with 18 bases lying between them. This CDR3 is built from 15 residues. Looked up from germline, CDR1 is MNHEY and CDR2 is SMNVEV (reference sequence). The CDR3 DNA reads TGTGCCAGCAGTTTCGCGCAGGGTAAGGTCGGTGAAGCTTTCTTT. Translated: CASSFAQGKVGEAFF.

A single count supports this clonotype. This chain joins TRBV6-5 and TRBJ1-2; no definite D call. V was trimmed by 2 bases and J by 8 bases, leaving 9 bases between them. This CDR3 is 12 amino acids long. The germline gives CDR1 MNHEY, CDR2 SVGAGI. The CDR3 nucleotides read TGTGCCAGCAGTTACCTCCGGGAGGGCTACACCTTC. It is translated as CASSYLREGYTF.

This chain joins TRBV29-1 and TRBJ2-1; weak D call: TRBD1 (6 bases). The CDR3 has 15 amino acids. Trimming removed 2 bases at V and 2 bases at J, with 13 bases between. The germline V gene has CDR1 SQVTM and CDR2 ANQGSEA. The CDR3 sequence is CSVERRDTAYNEQFF. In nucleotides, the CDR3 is TGCAGCGTTGAAAGACGGGACACAGCCTACAATGAGCAGTTCTTC.

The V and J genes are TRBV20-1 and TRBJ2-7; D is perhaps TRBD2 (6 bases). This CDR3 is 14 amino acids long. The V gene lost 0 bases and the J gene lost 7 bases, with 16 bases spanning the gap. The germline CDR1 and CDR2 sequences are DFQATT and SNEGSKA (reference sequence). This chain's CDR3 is CSAREHGGIGEQYF. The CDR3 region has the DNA TGCAGTGCTAGAGAACACGGAGGGATAGGTGAGCAGTACTTC.

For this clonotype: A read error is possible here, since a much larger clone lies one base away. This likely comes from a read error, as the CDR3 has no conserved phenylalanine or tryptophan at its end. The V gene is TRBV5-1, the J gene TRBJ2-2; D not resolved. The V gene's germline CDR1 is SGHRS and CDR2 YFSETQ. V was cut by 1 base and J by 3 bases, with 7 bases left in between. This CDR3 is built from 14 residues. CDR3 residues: CASSLPEYTGELFL. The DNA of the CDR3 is TGCGCCAGCAGCTTGCCCGAGTACACCGGGGAGCTGTTTCTT.

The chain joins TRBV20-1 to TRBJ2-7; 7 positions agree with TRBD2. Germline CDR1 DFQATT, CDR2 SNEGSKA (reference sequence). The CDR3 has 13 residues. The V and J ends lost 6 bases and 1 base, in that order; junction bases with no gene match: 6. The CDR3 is CSALTSPSYEQYF. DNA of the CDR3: TGCAGTGCCCTGACTAGCCCGTCCTACGAGCAGTACTTC.

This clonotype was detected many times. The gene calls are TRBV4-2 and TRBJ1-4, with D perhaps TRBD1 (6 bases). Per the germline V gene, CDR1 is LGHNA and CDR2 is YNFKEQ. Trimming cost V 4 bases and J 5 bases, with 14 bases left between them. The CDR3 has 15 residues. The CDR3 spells CASSPRGGRNEKLFF. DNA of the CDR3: TGTGCCAGCAGCCCGAGGGGGGGACGGAATGAAAAACTGTTTTTT.

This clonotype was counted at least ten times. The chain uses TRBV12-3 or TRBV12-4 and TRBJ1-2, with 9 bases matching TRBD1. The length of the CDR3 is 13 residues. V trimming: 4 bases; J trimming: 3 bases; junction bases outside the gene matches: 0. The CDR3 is CASSWDRDYGYTF. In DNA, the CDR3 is TGTGCCAGCAGTTGGGACAGGGACTATGGCTACACCTTC.

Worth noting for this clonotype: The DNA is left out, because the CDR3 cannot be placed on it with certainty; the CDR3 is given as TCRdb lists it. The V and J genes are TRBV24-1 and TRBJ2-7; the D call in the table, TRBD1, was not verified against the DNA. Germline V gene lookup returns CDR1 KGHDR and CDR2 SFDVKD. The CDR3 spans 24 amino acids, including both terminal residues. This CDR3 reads CATSPHPTAFYLCASSTKGDEQYF.

The CDR3 bases are TGCAGCGTTGAGGAGGATCGAGGCCTCTCCTACGAGCAGTACTTC. It is translated as CSVEEDRGLSYEQYF. This chain connects TRBV29-1 to TRBJ2-7; possible D gene TRBD2, 5 bases. The CDR3 has 15 residues. Germline CDR1 is SQVTM and CDR2 is ANQGSEA. V was shortened by 3 bases and J by 0 bases, with 15 bases between the two germline ends.

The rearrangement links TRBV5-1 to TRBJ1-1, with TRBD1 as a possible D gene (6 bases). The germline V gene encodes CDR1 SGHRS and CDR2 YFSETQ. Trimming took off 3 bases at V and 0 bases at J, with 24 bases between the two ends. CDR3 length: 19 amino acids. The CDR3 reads CASSYSLYGQHRLNTEAFF. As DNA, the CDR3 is TGCGCCAGCAGCTACTCCCTATATGGACAGCATAGACTGAACACTGAAGCTTTCTTT.